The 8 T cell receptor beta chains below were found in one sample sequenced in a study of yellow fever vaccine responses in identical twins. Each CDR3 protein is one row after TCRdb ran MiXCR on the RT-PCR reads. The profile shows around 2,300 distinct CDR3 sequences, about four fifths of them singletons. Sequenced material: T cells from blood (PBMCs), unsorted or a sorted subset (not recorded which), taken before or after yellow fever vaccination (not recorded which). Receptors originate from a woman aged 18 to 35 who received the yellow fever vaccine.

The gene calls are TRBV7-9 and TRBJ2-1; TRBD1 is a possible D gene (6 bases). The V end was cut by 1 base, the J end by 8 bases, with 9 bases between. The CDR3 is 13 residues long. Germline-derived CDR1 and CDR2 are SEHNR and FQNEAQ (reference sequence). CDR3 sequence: CASSLDRVDEQFF. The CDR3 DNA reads TGTGCCAGCAGCTTAGACAGGGTCGATGAGCAGTTCTTC.

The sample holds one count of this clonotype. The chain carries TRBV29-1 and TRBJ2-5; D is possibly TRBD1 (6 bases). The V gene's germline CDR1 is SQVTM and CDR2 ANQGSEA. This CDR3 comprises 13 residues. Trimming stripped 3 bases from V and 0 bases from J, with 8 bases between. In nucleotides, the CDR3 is TGCAGCGTTGACAGGGGTAACCAAGAGACCCAGTACTTC. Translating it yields CSVDRGNQETQYF.

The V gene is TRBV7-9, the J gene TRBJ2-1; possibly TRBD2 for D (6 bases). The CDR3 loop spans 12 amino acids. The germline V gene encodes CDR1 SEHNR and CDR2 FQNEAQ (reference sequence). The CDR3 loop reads CSGGASYNEQFF. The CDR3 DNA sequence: TGTTCAGGAGGGGCCTCCTACAATGAGCAGTTCTTC.

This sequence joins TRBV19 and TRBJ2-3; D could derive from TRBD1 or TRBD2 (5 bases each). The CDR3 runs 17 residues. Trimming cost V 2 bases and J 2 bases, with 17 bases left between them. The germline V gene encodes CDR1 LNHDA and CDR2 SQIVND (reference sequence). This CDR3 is CASSILVGTLSTDTQYF. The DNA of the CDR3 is TGTGCCAGTAGTATATTGGTAGGGACCCTTTCCACAGATACGCAGTATTTT.

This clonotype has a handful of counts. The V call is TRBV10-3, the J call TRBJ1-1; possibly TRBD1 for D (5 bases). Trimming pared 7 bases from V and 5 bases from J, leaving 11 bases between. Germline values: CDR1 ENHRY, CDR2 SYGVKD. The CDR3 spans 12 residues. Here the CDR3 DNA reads TGTGCCATCAAGAGGGGAGAGACTGAAGCTTTCTTT. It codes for CAIKRGETEAFF.

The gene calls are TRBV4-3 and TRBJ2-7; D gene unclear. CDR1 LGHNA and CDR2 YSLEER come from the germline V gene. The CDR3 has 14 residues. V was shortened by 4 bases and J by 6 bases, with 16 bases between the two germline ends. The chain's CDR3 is CASSRSSAASEQYF. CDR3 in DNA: TGCGCCAGCAGCCGGTCTTCGGCGGCTAGCGAGCAGTACTTC.

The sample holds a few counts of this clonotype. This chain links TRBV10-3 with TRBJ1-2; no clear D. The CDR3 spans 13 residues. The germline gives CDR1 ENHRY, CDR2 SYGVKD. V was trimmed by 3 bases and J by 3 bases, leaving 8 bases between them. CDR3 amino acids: CAISDRQDYGYTF. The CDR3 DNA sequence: TGTGCCATCAGTGATCGGCAGGACTATGGCTACACCTTC.

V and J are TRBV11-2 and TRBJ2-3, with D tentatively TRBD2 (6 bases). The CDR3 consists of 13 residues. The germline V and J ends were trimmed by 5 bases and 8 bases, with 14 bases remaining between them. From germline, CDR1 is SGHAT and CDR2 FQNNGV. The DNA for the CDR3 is TGTGCCAGCAGCCCCCATCCGGGAGCTACGCAGTATTTT. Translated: CASSPHPGATQYF.